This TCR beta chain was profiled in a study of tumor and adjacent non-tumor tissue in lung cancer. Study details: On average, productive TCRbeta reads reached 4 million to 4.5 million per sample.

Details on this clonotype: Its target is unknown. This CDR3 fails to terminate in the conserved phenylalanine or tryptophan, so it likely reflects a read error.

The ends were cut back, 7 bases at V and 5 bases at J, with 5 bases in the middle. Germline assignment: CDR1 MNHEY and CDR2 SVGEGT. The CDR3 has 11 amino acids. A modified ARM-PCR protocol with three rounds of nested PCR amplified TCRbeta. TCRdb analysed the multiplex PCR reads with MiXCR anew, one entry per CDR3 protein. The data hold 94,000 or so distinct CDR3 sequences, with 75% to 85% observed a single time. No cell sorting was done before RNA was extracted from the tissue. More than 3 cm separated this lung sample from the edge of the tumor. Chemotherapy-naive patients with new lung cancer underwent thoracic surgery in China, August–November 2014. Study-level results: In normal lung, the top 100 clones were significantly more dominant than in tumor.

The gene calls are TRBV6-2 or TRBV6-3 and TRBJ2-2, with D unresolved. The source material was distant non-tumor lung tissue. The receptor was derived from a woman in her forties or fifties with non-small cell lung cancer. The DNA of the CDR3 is TGTGCCAGCACTGAGACCGGGGAGCTGTTTTCT. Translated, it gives CASTETGELFS.